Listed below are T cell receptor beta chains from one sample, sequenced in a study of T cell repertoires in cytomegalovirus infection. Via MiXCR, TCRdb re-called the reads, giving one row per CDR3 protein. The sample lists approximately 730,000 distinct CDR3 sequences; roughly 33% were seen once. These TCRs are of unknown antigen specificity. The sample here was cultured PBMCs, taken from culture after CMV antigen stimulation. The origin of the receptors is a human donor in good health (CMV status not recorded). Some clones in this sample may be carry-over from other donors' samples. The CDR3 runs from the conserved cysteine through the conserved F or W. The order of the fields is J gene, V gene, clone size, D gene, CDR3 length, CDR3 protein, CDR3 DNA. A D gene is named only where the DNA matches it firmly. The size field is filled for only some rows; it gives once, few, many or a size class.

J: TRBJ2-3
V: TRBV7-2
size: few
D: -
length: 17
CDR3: CASSSGWAGRSTDTQYF
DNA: TGTGCCAGCAGCTCAGGGTGGGCGGGCCGGAGCACAGATACGCAGTATTTT

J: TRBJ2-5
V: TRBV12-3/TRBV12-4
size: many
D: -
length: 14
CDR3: CASSLMGSRETQYF
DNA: TGTGCCAGCAGTTTAATGGGGTCTCGGGAGACCCAGTACTTC

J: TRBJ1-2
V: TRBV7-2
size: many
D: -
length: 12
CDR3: CASSPRTAGYTF
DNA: TGTGCCAGCAGCCCTCGGACGGCCGGCTACACCTTC

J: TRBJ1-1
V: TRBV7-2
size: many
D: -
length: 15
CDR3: CASSLAGGGNTEAFF
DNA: TGTGCCAGCAGCTTAGCGGGGGGGGGGAACACTGAAGCTTTCTTT

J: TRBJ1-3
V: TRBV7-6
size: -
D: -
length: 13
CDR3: CASSRADGNTIYF
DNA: TGTGCCAGCAGCAGGGCAGATGGAAACACCATATATTTT

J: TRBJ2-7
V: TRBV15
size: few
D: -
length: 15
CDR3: CATSRGSSGWYEQYF
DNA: TGTGCCACCAGCAGAGGCTCCAGCGGGTGGTACGAGCAGTACTTC

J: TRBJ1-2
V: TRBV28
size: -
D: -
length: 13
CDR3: CASSEDSNYGYTF
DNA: TGTGCCAGCAGTGAGGACAGTAACTATGGCTACACCTTC

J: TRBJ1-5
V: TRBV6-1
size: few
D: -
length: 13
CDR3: CATQGGGNQPQHF
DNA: TGTGCCACGCAGGGAGGGGGCAATCAGCCCCAGCATTTT

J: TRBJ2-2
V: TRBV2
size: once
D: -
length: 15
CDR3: CASRPGTDFTGELFF
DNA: TGTGCCAGCAGACCCGGGACGGACTTCACCGGGGAGCTGTTTTTT

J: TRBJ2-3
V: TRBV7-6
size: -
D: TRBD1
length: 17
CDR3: CASSLANRDRATDTQYF
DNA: TGTGCCAGCAGCTTAGCGAACCGGGACAGAGCCACAGATACGCAGTATTTT

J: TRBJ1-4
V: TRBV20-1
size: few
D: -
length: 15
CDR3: CSATDMGGSGEKLFF
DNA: TGCAGTGCTACTGACATGGGGGGCTCCGGGGAAAAACTGTTTTTT

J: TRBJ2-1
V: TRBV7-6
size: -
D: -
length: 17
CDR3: CASSPAAGASSYNEQFF
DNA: TGTGCCAGCAGCCCCGCCGCTGGGGCGAGCTCCTACAATGAGCAGTTCTTC

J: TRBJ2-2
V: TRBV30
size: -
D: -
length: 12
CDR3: CAWTRGVGELFF
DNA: TGTGCCTGGACGAGGGGGGTCGGGGAGCTGTTTTTT

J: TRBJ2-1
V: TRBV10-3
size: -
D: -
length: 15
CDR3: CAISDRGRSYNEQFF
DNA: TGTGCCATCAGTGATAGGGGGAGGTCCTACAATGAGCAGTTCTTC

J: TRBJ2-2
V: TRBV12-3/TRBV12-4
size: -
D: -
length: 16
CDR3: CASSFWTRKNTGELFF
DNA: TGTGCCAGCAGTTTTTGGACAAGGAAGAACACCGGGGAGCTGTTTTTT

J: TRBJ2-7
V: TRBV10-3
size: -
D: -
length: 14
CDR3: CAISDLTATYEQYF
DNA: TGTGCCATCAGTGATTTGACGGCTACCTACGAGCAGTACTTC

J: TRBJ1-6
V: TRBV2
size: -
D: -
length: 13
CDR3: CASSDSGNSPLHF
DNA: TGTGCCAGCAGTGATTCAGGGAATTCACCCCTCCACTTT

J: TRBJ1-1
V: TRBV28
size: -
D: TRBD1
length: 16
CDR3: CASSYPQGAGRTEAFF
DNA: TGTGCCAGCAGTTACCCCCAGGGGGCAGGTAGAACTGAAGCTTTCTTT

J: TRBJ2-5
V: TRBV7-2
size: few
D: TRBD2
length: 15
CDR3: CASSFSGGGEETQYF
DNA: TGTGCCAGCAGCTTCTCAGGCGGGGGGGAAGAGACCCAGTACTTC

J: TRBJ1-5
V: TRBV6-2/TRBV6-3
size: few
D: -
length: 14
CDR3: CASSYSTATAAQHF
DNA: TGTGCCAGCAGTTACTCGACCGCAACGGCGGCCCAGCATTTT

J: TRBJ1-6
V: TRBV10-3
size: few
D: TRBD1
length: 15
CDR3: CAISTSGTGDSPLHF
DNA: TGTGCCATCAGCACGTCCGGGACAGGGGATTCACCCCTCCACTTT

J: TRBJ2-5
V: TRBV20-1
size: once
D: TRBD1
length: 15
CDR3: CSATPGTGAQETQYF
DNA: TGCAGTGCTACTCCCGGGACAGGGGCCCAAGAGACCCAGTACTTC

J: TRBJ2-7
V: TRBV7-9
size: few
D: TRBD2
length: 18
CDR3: CASSSGGGSGFGSYEQYF
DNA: TGTGCCAGCAGCTCCGGGGGGGGTTCGGGGTTCGGCTCCTACGAGCAGTACTTC

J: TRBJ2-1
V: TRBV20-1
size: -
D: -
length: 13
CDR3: CSANLGEGWEQFF
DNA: TGCAGTGCTAACCTTGGGGAAGGGTGGGAGCAGTTCTTC

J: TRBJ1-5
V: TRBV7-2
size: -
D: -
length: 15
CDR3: CASSFRGESNQPQHF
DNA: TGTGCCAGCAGCTTCAGAGGGGAGAGCAATCAGCCCCAGCATTTT

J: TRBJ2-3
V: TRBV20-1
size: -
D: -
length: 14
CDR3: CSASFGGATDTQYF
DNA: TGCAGTGCTAGCTTCGGCGGGGCCACAGATACGCAGTATTTT

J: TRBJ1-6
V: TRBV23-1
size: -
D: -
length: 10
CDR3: CASSHSPLHF
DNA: TGCGCCAGCAGTCACTCACCCCTCCACTTT